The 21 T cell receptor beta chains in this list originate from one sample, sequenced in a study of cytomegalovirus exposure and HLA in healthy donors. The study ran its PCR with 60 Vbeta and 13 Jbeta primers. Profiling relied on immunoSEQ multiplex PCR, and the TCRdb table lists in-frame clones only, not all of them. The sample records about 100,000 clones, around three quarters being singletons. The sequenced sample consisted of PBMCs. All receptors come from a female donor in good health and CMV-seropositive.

The CDR3 nucleotides read TGTGCCTGGAACGGACAGGGGTCCACTGAAGCTTTCTTT. This encodes CAWNGQGSTEAFF. V gene TRBV30 combines with J gene TRBJ1-1; 9 positions agree with TRBD1. After removal of 4 bases from V and 4 bases from J, the junction contained 4 bases not matched to a gene. Per the germline V gene, CDR1 is GTSNPN and CDR2 is SVGIG (reference sequence). This CDR3 has 13 residues.

The CDR3 here is CASSLGTGASYEQYF. CDR3 nucleotides: TGTGCCAGCAGCTTAGGGACAGGGGCTTCCTACGAGCAGTACTTC. The chain combines TRBV7-9 with TRBJ2-7, with 9 bases that match TRBD1. The V segment lost 1 base and the J segment 1 base; nucleotides outside the gene matches: 2. The length of the CDR3 is 15 residues. Germline loops: CDR1 SEHNR, CDR2 FQNEAQ (reference sequence).

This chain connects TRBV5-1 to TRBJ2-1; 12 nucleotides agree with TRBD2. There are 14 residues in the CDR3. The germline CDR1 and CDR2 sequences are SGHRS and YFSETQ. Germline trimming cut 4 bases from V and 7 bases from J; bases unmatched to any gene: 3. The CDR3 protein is CASSPTSGGNEQFF. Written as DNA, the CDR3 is TGCGCCAGCAGCCCTACTAGCGGGGGGAATGAGCAGTTCTTC.

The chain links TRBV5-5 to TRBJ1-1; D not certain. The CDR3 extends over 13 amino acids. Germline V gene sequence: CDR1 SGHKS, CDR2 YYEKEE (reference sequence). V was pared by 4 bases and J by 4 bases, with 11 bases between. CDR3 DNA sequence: TGTGCCAGCAGCCGGGCGGGCGGCACTGAAGCTTTCTTT. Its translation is CASSRAGGTEAFF.

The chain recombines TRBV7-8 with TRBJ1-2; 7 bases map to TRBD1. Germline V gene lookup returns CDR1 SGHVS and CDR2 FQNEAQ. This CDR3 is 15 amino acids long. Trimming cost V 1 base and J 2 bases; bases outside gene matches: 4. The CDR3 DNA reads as TGTGCCAGCAGCTTAGGGGCAGGGGGGAACTATGGCTACACCTTC. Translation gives CASSLGAGGNYGYTF. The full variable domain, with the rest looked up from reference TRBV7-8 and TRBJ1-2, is GAGVSQSPRYKVAKRGQDVALRCDPISGHVSLFWYQQALGQGPEFLTYFQNEAQLDKSGLPSDRFFAERPEGSVSTLKIQRTQQEDSAVYLCASSLGAGGNYGYTFGSGTRLTVV.

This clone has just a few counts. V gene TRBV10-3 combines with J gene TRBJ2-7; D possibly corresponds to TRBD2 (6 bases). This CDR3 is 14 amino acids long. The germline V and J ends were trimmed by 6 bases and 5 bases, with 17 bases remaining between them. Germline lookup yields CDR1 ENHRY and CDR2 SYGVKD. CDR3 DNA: TGTGCCATCAGCCGGGACTTGAATAAGGACGAGCAGTACTTC. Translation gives CAISRDLNKDEQYF.

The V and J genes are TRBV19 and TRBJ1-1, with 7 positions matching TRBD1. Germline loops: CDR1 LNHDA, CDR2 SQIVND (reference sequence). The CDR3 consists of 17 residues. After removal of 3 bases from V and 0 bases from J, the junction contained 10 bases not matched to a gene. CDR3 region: CASSIDRVDGLNTEAFF. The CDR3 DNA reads TGTGCCAGTAGTATCGACAGGGTTGATGGGCTGAACACTGAAGCTTTCTTT.

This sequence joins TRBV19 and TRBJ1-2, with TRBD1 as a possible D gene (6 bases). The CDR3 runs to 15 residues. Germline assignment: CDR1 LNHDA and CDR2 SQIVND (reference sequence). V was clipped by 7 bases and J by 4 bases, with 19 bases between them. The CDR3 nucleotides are TGTGCCAGTAATCCCCACCGGACAGCCCTCTATGGCTACACCTTC. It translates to CASNPHRTALYGYTF.

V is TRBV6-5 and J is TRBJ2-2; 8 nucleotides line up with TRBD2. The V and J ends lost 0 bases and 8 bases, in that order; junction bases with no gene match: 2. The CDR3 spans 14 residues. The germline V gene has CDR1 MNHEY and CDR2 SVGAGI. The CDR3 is CASSYSERGGELFF. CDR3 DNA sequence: TGTGCCAGCAGTTACTCAGAGCGGGGGGGGGAGCTGTTTTTT.

The CDR3 is CATSRDMGGTEAFF. The CDR3 bases are TGTGCCACCAGCAGAGATATGGGAGGCACTGAAGCTTTCTTT. The chain employs TRBV15 and TRBJ1-1, with D uncertain. The CDR3 runs 14 residues. V was shortened by 0 bases and J by 4 bases, with 9 bases between the two germline ends. CDR1 and CDR2 from the germline V gene are LNHNV and YYDKDF (reference sequence).

CDR3 in DNA: TGTGCCAGCAGCAACCCCGGGGACACCTCCTACGAGCAGTACTTC. It specifies CASSNPGDTSYEQYF. The chain couples TRBV21-1 to TRBJ2-7; the table's D call, TRBD1, has no DNA check behind it. TRBV21-1 is flagged as a pseudogene. The CDR3 has 15 amino acids.

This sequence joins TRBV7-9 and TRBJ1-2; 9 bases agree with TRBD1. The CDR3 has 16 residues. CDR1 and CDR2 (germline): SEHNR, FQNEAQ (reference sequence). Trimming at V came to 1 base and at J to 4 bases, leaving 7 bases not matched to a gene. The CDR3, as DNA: TGTGCCAGCAGCTTAGGGGGGGGACAGGGAAGCTATGGCTACACCTTC. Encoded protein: CASSLGGGQGSYGYTF. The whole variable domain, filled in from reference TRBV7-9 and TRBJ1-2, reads DTGVSQNPRHKITKRGQNVTFRCDPISEHNRLYWYRQTLGQGPEFLTYFQNEAQLEKSRLLSDRFSAERPKGSFSTLEIQRTEQGDSAMYLCASSLGGGQGSYGYTFGSGTRLTVV.

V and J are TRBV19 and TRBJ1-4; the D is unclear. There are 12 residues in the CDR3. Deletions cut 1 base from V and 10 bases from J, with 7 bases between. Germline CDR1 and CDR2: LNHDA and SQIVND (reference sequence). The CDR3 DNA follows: TGTGCCAGTAGTATAGTAGGCGGAAAACTGTTTTTT. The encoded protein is CASSIVGGKLFF. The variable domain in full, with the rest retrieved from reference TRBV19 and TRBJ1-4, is DGGITQSPKYLFRKEGQNVTLSCEQNLNHDAMYWYRQDPGQGLRLIYYSQIVNDFQKGDIAEGYSVSREKKESFPLTVTSAQKNPTAFYLCASSIVGGKLFFGSGTQLSVL.

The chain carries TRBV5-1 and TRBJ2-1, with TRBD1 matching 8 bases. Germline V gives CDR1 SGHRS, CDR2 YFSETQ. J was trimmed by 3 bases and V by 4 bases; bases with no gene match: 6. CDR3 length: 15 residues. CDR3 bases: TGCGCCAGCAGCCCTGACAGGGGAGACTACAATGAGCAGTTCTTC. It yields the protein CASSPDRGDYNEQFF. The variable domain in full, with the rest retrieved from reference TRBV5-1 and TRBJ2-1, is KAGVTQTPRYLIKTRGQQVTLSCSPISGHRSVSWYQQTPGQGLQFLFEYFSETQRNKGNFPGRFSGRQFSNSRSEMNVSTLELGDSALYLCASSPDRGDYNEQFFGPGTRLTVL.

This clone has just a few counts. CDR3 residues: CASSLEGGHGYTF. CDR3 coding DNA: TGCGCCAGCAGCTTGGAAGGGGGCCATGGCTACACCTTC. The chain recombines TRBV5-1 with TRBJ1-2; 7 bases are shared with TRBD1. After removal of 0 bases from V and 6 bases from J, the junction contained 2 bases not matched to a gene. Germline V gives CDR1 SGHRS, CDR2 YFSETQ. This CDR3 region has 13 residues.

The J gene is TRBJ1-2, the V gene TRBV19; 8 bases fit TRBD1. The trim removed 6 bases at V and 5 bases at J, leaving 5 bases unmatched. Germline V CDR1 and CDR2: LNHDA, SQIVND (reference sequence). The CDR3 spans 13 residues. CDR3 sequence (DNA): TGTGCCAGTAGACCAACAGGGGGATATGGCTACACCTTC. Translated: CASRPTGGYGYTF.

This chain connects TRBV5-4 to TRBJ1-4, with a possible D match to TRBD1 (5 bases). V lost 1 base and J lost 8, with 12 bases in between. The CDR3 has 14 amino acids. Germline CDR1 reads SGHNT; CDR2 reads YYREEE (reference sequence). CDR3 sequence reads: CASSLKGTGEKLFF. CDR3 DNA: TGTGCCAGCAGCTTGAAGGGGACTGGGGAAAAACTGTTTTTT.

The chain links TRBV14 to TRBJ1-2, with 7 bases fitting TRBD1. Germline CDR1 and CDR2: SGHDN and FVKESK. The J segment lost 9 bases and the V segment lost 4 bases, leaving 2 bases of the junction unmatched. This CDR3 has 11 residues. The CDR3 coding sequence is TGTGCCAGCAGCCGGACAGGAAGCTACACCTTC. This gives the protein CASSRTGSYTF.

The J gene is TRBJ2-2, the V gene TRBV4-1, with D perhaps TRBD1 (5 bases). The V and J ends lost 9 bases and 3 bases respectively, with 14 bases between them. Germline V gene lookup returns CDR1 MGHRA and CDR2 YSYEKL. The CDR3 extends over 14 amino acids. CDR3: CASRGFSDTGELFF. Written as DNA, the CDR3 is TGCGCCAGTAGGGGTTTCTCAGACACCGGGGAGCTGTTTTTT.

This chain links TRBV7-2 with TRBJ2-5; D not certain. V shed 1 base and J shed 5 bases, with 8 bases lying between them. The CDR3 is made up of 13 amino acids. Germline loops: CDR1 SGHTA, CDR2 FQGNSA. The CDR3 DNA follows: TGTGCCAGCAGCTTAGAGCTTTGGGAGACCCAGTACTTC. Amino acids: CASSLELWETQYF.

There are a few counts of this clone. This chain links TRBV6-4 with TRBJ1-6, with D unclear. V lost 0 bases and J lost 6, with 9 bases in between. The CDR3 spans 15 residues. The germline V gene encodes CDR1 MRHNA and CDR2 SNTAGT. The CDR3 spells CASSDSWAGNSPLHF. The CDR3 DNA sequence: TGTGCCAGCAGTGACTCGTGGGCCGGTAATTCACCCCTCCACTTT.